The source of this T cell receptor (beta chain) is a study of T cell responses to AZD1222 COVID-19 vaccine. A note on this clone: Its antigen is unidentified.

Germline assignment: CDR1 SEHNR and CDR2 FQNEAQ (reference sequence). The length of the CDR3 is 15 residues. The V segment lost 7 bases and the J segment 5 bases; nucleotides outside the gene matches: 9. Sequencing used immunoSEQ multiplex PCR; TCRdb keeps in-frame clones, though not all of them. Here the sample spans 85,000 to 130,000 clones, 90% being singletons. Study-wide results and limits: Spike-specific TCR breadth rose after two AZD1222 doses, and depth rose as well. The number of AZD1222 recipients seropositive at baseline was only five to seven.

Some second doses came at about 4 weeks and others at about 12 weeks; these were pooled. This clonotype originated in an adult who received the AZD1222 COVID-19 vaccine. This sample comprised peripheral blood, obtained 28 days after the second AZD1222 dose. This chain joins TRBV7-9 and TRBJ2-1; 9 nucleotides agree with TRBD2. The CDR3 DNA sequence: TGTGCCAGCATCTCCTGGGCGGGGGGGAACAATGAGCAGTTCTTC. Protein product: CASISWAGGNNEQFF.